Sequencing of this T cell receptor (beta chain) was carried out in a study of T cell repertoires in cytomegalovirus infection. TCRdb ran MiXCR on the reads and lists one entry per CDR3 protein. The sample has around 180,000 distinct CDR3 sequences; roughly 27% are singletons. The sequenced material came from PBMCs. The TCR comes from a human donor in good health (CMV status not recorded). Some clones in this sample may be carry-over from other donors' samples.

For the CDR3, the DNA is TGTGCCAGCAGCCAAGGAAAGGCGGGGGGGAATCATGAGCAGTTCTTC. Amino acids: CASSQGKAGGNHEQFF. The rearrangement joins TRBV14 to TRBJ2-1, with 9 bases lining up with TRBD2. This CDR3 is 16 amino acids long. Germline CDR1 and CDR2: SGHDN and FVKESK. The junction had 9 bases not matched to a gene; V was cut back by 1 base and J by 8 bases.